The 16 T cell receptor beta chains below were found in one sample sequenced in a study of T cell responses to AZD1222 COVID-19 vaccine. The assay was immunoSEQ multiplex PCR, and TCRdb's table has in-frame clones only and misses some. The table lists over 150,000 clones, 90% of them singletons. This material consisted of peripheral blood, taken on day 0 of AZD1222 vaccination. These receptors all stem from an adult in good health.

J is TRBJ1-3 and V is TRBV11-3; D uncertain. Trimming stripped 1 base from V and 5 bases from J, with 9 bases between. From germline, CDR1 is SGHNT and CDR2 YENEEA. The CDR3 consists of 14 residues. Here the CDR3 reads CASSLGPIRNTIYF. The CDR3 DNA reads as TGTGCCAGCAGCTTAGGGCCGATTAGAAACACCATATATTTT.

This clone was found once. The genes are TRBV5-5 and TRBJ2-7; D may match TRBD1 or TRBD2 (5 bases each). CDR3 length equals 16 residues. Between the trimmed V and J ends, which lost 0 bases and 3 bases, there was a span of 16 bases. Germline CDR1 SGHKS, CDR2 YYEKEE (reference sequence). Here the CDR3 reads CASSLGGFAGIYEQYF. CDR3 in DNA: TGTGCCAGCAGCTTGGGGGGGTTTGCCGGGATCTACGAGCAGTACTTC.

The CDR3 DNA is TGTGCCAGCAGCGGAACTAGCGGGGGAGCAGATACGCAGTATTTT. Translated: CASSGTSGGADTQYF. The chain combines TRBV5-4 with TRBJ2-3, with 11 bases fitting TRBD2. This CDR3 spans 15 amino acids. V shed 4 bases, J shed 4 bases, and the junction held 5 bases outside the gene matches. Looked up from germline, CDR1 is SGHNT and CDR2 is YYREEE (reference sequence).

This clone showed up just once. The chain links TRBV6-5 to TRBJ1-3; D possibly corresponds to TRBD1 (5 bases). Per germline, CDR1 MNHEY and CDR2 SVGAGI. The CDR3 runs 14 residues. Trimming removed 7 bases from V and 5 bases from J, with 15 bases in between. DNA of the CDR3: TGTGCCAGCAAGTGGGGCAGGGAACGAAACACCATATATTTT. It codes for CASKWGRERNTIYF.

The chain recombines TRBV7-8 with TRBJ1-4; possibly TRBD1 for D (5 bases). Germline assignment: CDR1 SGHVS and CDR2 FQNEAQ. Trimming removed 6 bases from V and 8 bases from J, with 10 bases in between. The CDR3 totals 12 residues. CDR3 nucleotides: TGTGCCAGCAGGGGGGGTGGAGAAAAACTGTTTTTT. Protein product: CASRGGGEKLFF.

The gene calls are TRBV18 and TRBJ1-2, with no clear D. From germline, CDR1 is KGHSH and CDR2 LQKENI. The CDR3 sequence is 16 residues long. The germline V and J ends were trimmed by 1 base and 0 bases, with 12 bases remaining between them. The CDR3 region is CASSPQRAATNYGYTF. The CDR3 DNA sequence: TGTGCCAGCTCACCACAGAGGGCAGCCACTAACTATGGCTACACCTTC.

J is TRBJ1-4 and V is TRBV2, with D hard to call. Germline V lookup: CDR1 SNHLY, CDR2 FYNNEI. The V end lost 3 bases, the J end lost 7 bases, and 12 bases lay between the germline ends. This CDR3 has 14 amino acids. DNA of the CDR3: TGTGCCAGCAGTGAGCTAGGAGGATTTGAAAAACTGTTTTTT. It is translated as CASSELGGFEKLFF.

For the CDR3, the DNA is TGTGCCAGCAGCCAGAACAGGGCTCCAGAGACCCAGTACTTC. Translated, it gives CASSQNRAPETQYF. This chain connects TRBV3-1 (or the pseudogene TRBV3-2) to TRBJ2-5; TRBD1 is a possible D gene (6 bases). Trimming cost V 3 bases and J 4 bases, with 12 bases left between them. Germline values: CDR1 LGHDT, CDR2 YNNKEL (reference sequence). This CDR3 spans 14 amino acids.

The rearrangement uses TRBV7-9 and TRBJ1-4; 7 bases fit TRBD1. V gave up 2 bases and J gave up 6 bases; unmatched junction bases: 3. This CDR3 is built from 14 residues. The germline V gene has CDR1 SEHNR and CDR2 FQNEAQ (reference sequence). The CDR3 nucleotides are TGTGCCAGCAGCTTATCGACAGGGCATGAAAAACTGTTTTTT. It is translated as CASSLSTGHEKLFF.

The gene calls are TRBV6-5 and TRBJ1-1; D may be TRBD1 (5 bases). In germline, CDR1 is MNHEY, CDR2 SVGAGI. CDR3 length: 13 residues. V was shortened by 6 bases and J by 4 bases, with 12 bases between the two germline ends. The CDR3 loop is CASSRGVGTEAFF. The CDR3 nucleotides read TGTGCCAGCAGCCGGGGGGTGGGCACTGAAGCTTTCTTT.

This chain connects TRBV4-3 to TRBJ2-7; weak D call: TRBD1 (6 bases). Per the germline V gene, CDR1 is LGHNA and CDR2 is YSLEER. The CDR3 length is 15 residues. V was shortened by 1 base and J by 2 bases, with 12 bases between the two germline ends. CDR3: CASSQGAQGTYEQYF. The DNA of the CDR3 is TGCGCCAGCAGCCAAGGGGCACAGGGAACCTACGAGCAGTACTTC.

This clone came up a few times. This sequence joins TRBV7-2 and TRBJ1-3, with D perhaps matching TRBD1 (5 bases). Germline V gives CDR1 SGHTA, CDR2 FQGNSA. V lost 0 bases and J lost 4, with 16 bases in between. The CDR3 consists of 17 residues. CDR3 in DNA: TGTGCCAGCAGCTTAGCCCCCTACAGGAGAGAGGGAAACACCATATATTTT. It yields the protein CASSLAPYRREGNTIYF.

CDR3 region: CAISATEAANTEAFF. The CDR3 DNA is TGTGCCATCAGTGCCACAGAGGCGGCTAACACTGAAGCTTTCTTT. The V call is TRBV10-3, the J call TRBJ1-1, with D uncertain. Per germline, CDR1 ENHRY and CDR2 SYGVKD. The V end lost 4 bases, the J end lost 2 bases, and 14 bases lay between the germline ends. This CDR3 has 15 residues.

The gene calls are TRBV9 and TRBJ1-2; D perhaps matches TRBD1 (5 bases). CDR1 SGDLS and CDR2 YYNGEE come from the germline V gene. The CDR3 sequence is 13 residues long. The germline V and J ends were trimmed by 0 bases and 7 bases, with 10 bases remaining between them. DNA for the CDR3: TGTGCCAGCAGCGTAGCCCCGGGGGGTGGCTACACCTTC. This codes for CASSVAPGGGYTF.

This chain uses TRBV5-1 with TRBJ1-2; TRBD1 is a possible D gene (6 bases). Trimming stripped 4 bases from V and 8 bases from J, with 21 bases between. The CDR3 is 15 amino acids. Germline loops: CDR1 SGHRS, CDR2 YFSETQ. The CDR3 spells CASSRGAGEATGYTF. CDR3 in DNA: TGCGCCAGCAGCAGGGGGGCCGGCGAGGCAACGGGCTACACCTTC.

V usage is TRBV21-1 and J usage is TRBJ1-1; the table's D call TRBD1 went unverified against the DNA. TRBV21-1 is classified as a pseudogene. The CDR3 has 15 amino acids. The CDR3: CASSRTGTGPIEAFF. CDR3 DNA sequence: TGTGCCAGCAGCAGAACCGGGACAGGCCCTATTGAAGCTTTCTTT.